These 21 T cell receptor beta chains were sequenced from one sample in a study of blood T cell repertoires in COVID-19. Sequenced by immunoSEQ multiplex PCR; TCRdb stores in-frame clones only, minus some. The repertoire holds more than 12,000 clones, with around 73% as singletons. Material for sequencing was peripheral blood. All receptors come from a human donor in a cohort sampled during active COVID-19.

This clone was counted only a few times. The chain has TRBV5-1 and TRBJ1-5; no firm D call. V gave up 0 bases and J gave up 1 base, with 8 bases separating them. This CDR3 region has 15 residues. In germline, CDR1 is SGHRS, CDR2 YFSETQ. The CDR3 region is CASSLAGMSNQPQHF. CDR3 sequence (DNA): TGCGCCAGCAGCTTGGCGGGGATGAGCAATCAGCCCCAGCATTTT.

The rearrangement links TRBV6-6 to TRBJ2-2; possible D gene TRBD2, 6 bases. The CDR3 is 14 residues long. Per germline, CDR1 MNHNY and CDR2 SVGAGI (reference sequence). V was trimmed by 9 bases and J by 6 bases, leaving 17 bases between them. Here the CDR3 DNA reads TGTGCCAGTAGCGGACAAGGAGGCCCCGGGGAGCTGTTTTTT. It is translated as CASSGQGGPGELFF.

The chain is built from TRBV25-1 and TRBJ2-7; the D gene is possibly TRBD1 (6 bases). CDR3 length: 13 residues. Germline loops: CDR1 MGHDK, CDR2 SYGVNS. V was pared by 2 bases and J by 2 bases, with 7 bases between. The CDR3 reads CASSEQGTYEQYF. Written as DNA, the CDR3 is TGTGCCAGCAGTGAACAGGGGACCTACGAGCAGTACTTC.

This clone appeared once. The chain links TRBV9 to TRBJ1-3, with 7 bases that match TRBD1. The germline CDR1 and CDR2 sequences are SGDLS and YYNGEE. This CDR3 is 17 amino acids long. V gave up 4 bases and J gave up 0 bases; unmatched junction bases: 10. The CDR3 DNA is TGTGCCAGCAGCCCGCACCCCGGGACAGCCTCTGGAAACACCATATATTTT. Translated, it gives CASSPHPGTASGNTIYF.

The CDR3 DNA reads as TGTGCCAGCACCTCATTACCCGGACAGGGGGCCACTGAAGCTTTCTTT. Amino acid sequence: CASTSLPGQGATEAFF. The gene calls are TRBV7-9 and TRBJ1-1; 11 nucleotides agree with TRBD1. This CDR3 region has 16 residues. Germline V CDR1 and CDR2: SEHNR, FQNEAQ (reference sequence). Trimming at V came to 7 bases and at J to 4 bases, leaving 11 bases not matched to a gene.

The genes are TRBV27 and TRBJ2-3; D is undetermined. Germline V CDR1 and CDR2: MNHEY, SMNVEV (reference sequence). The CDR3 has 14 amino acids. The ends were cut back, 2 bases at V and 3 bases at J, with 9 bases in the middle. The CDR3, as DNA: TGTGCCAGCAGTTTACTTCCAGATACAGATACGCAGTATTTT. This codes for CASSLLPDTDTQYF.

The chain carries TRBV4-1 and TRBJ2-3; D perhaps matches TRBD1 (6 bases). V lost 5 bases to trimming and J lost 5 bases, with 20 bases between them. Germline V CDR1 and CDR2: MGHRA, YSYEKL. The length of the CDR3 is 16 residues. The CDR3 loop is CASSSFPVGAEDTQYF. Here the CDR3 DNA reads TGCGCCAGCAGCTCATTCCCGGTGGGGGCCGAAGATACGCAGTATTTT.

The rearrangement joins TRBV27 to TRBJ1-1; D not resolved. Germline loops: CDR1 MNHEY, CDR2 SMNVEV (reference sequence). The CDR3 loop spans 17 amino acids. V was trimmed by 6 bases and J by 7 bases, leaving 27 bases between them. The CDR3 spells CASRSPTASTWMGEAFF. The CDR3 DNA sequence: TGTGCCAGCAGGTCTCCAACTGCTTCGACTTGGATGGGTGAAGCTTTCTTT.

V and J are TRBV7-2 and TRBJ2-5; D gene uncertain. V was clipped by 5 bases and J by 5 bases, with 9 bases between them. The CDR3 sequence is 12 residues long. From germline, CDR1 is SGHTA and CDR2 FQGNSA. The CDR3 DNA reads TGTGCCAGCAGCCTTAGTTGGGAGACCCAGTACTTC. Amino acids: CASSLSWETQYF. Full variable domain (outside the CDR3, taken from reference TRBV7-2 and TRBJ2-5): GAGVSQSPSNKVTEKGKDVELRCDPISGHTALYWYRQSLGQGLEFLIYFQGNSAPDKSGLPSDRFSAERTGGSVSTLTIQRTQQEDSAVYLCASSLSWETQYFGPGTRLLVL.

The chain joins TRBV27 to TRBJ1-2; 12 nucleotides line up with TRBD1. This CDR3 has 15 residues. CDR1 MNHEY and CDR2 SMNVEV come from the germline V gene (reference sequence). Germline trimming cut 5 bases from V and 8 bases from J; bases unmatched to any gene: 9. The CDR3 DNA follows: TGTGCCAGCAGTGGGAGCGCCGGGACAGGGGGCGGCTACACCTTC. Protein sequence: CASSGSAGTGGGYTF.

J is TRBJ1-1 and V is TRBV4-2, with D possibly matching TRBD1 (5 bases). V lost 0 bases and J 4 bases, leaving 9 bases between the germline ends. CDR3 length: 14 residues. The germline V gene encodes CDR1 LGHNA and CDR2 YNFKEQ. The CDR3 loop reads CASSQDQGSTEAFF. CDR3 nucleotide sequence: TGTGCCAGCAGCCAAGACCAGGGCTCCACTGAAGCTTTCTTT.

The rearrangement uses TRBV7-3 and TRBJ1-1; D gene unclear. Germline V gene lookup returns CDR1 SGHTA and CDR2 FQGTGA. V lost 4 bases, J lost 1 base, and 7 bases lay in between. CDR3 length equals 13 residues. The CDR3 DNA is TGTGCCAGCAGCTCCACACAGAACACTGAAGCTTTCTTT. Its protein product is CASSSTQNTEAFF.

This chain uses TRBV4-2 with TRBJ2-5; the match to TRBD2 covers 11 bases. V trimming: 4 bases; J trimming: 1 base; junction bases outside the gene matches: 20. The CDR3 sequence is 21 residues long. The germline V gene encodes CDR1 LGHNA and CDR2 YNFKEQ. The DNA of the CDR3 is TGTGCCAGCAGCCCGAGGGCCTTTACTAGCGGGGGATACTTCACCCAAGAGACCCAGTACTTC. Amino acids: CASSPRAFTSGGYFTQETQYF.

The rearrangement uses TRBV4-1 and TRBJ2-2; maybe TRBD1 (8 bases). Per germline, CDR1 MGHRA and CDR2 YSYEKL. This CDR3 spans 16 amino acids. V gave up 4 bases and J gave up 3 bases, with 15 bases separating them. CDR3 coding DNA: TGCGCCAGCAGCCTACGGACAGGGAGGGACACCGGGGAGCTGTTTTTT. Translating gives CASSLRTGRDTGELFF.

V gene TRBV19 combines with J gene TRBJ2-7, with 8 bases lining up with TRBD2. V lost 3 bases and J lost 2; bases outside the gene matches: 6. Germline V CDR1 and CDR2: LNHDA, SQIVND (reference sequence). The CDR3 sequence is 15 residues long. CDR3 bases: TGTGCCAGTAGTATTTCAGCGGGAGAAACCTACGAGCAGTACTTC. As protein: CASSISAGETYEQYF.

The V gene is TRBV3-1 (or the pseudogene TRBV3-2), the J gene TRBJ1-1; D is undetermined. Trimming removed 4 bases from V and 9 bases from J, with 15 bases in between. CDR1 LGHDT and CDR2 YNNKEL come from the germline V gene (reference sequence). The CDR3 runs 13 residues. The CDR3: CASSPGEAGKAFF. CDR3 DNA: TGTGCCAGCAGCCCCGGAGAGGCGGGCAAAGCTTTCTTT.

This chain uses TRBV3-1 (or the pseudogene TRBV3-2) with TRBJ2-1; D is perhaps TRBD2 (6 bases). This CDR3 comprises 14 residues. Trimming stripped 4 bases from V and 5 bases from J, with 12 bases between. The V gene's germline CDR1 is LGHDT and CDR2 YNNKEL (reference sequence). The CDR3 coding sequence is TGTGCCAGCAGCCTTAGCGGTTCCCACAATGAGCAGTTCTTC. This sequence encodes CASSLSGSHNEQFF.

The chain links TRBV27 to TRBJ1-1; unclear D gene. Looked up from germline, CDR1 is MNHEY and CDR2 is SMNVEV (reference sequence). V was shortened by 7 bases and J by 0 bases, with 21 bases between the two germline ends. The length of the CDR3 is 17 residues. The CDR3 bases are TGTGCCAGCACTACAACATCGGGAGGAATCATGAACACTGAAGCTTTCTTT. Translation: CASTTTSGGIMNTEAFF.

The chain links TRBV6-1 to TRBJ2-7; 10 bases agree with TRBD1. The J segment lost 2 bases and the V segment lost 3 bases, leaving 7 bases of the junction unmatched. This CDR3 has 16 amino acids. From germline, CDR1 is MNHNS and CDR2 SASEGT. CDR3: CASSERRGQGTYEQYF. In DNA, the CDR3 is TGTGCCAGCAGTGAGCGACGGGGACAGGGGACCTACGAGCAGTACTTC.

The CDR3 DNA reads TGCAGCGTGCAACTCTCGGGGGGGCCGTTGGAGACCCAGTACTTC. Translating gives CSVQLSGGPLETQYF. The chain combines TRBV29-1 with TRBJ2-5; 8 bases match TRBD2. CDR1 SQVTM and CDR2 ANQGSEA come from the germline V gene. Germline trimming cut 6 bases from V and 5 bases from J; bases unmatched to any gene: 14. This CDR3 contains 15 residues. Variable domain in full (rest from reference TRBV29-1 and TRBJ2-5): SAVISQKPSRDICQRGTSLTIQCQVDSQVTMMFWYRQQPGQSLTLIATANQGSEATYESGFVIDKFPISRPNLTFSTLTVSNMSPEDSSIYLCSVQLSGGPLETQYFGPGTRLLVL.

The chain links TRBV6-8 to TRBJ2-7; a weak D match, TRBD2 (6 bases). Trimming left V 3 bases short and J 0 bases short, with 15 bases between. There are 16 residues in the CDR3. CDR1 is MNHGY, CDR2 SAAAGT, per germline. CDR3 nucleotide sequence: TGTGCCAGCAGTTATTGTCGCCTAGCGAGCTCCTACGAGCAGTACTTC. This sequence encodes CASSYCRLASSYEQYF.